The 32 T cell receptor beta chains listed next were all sequenced from one sample in a study of blood T cell repertoires in COVID-19. Produced via immunoSEQ multiplex PCR; TCRdb's table is partial and in-frame only. Among 150,000 to 200,000 clones, around 90% were seen once, and the ten largest hold around 2.7%. Sequencing used peripheral blood. Source of these receptors: a man aged 35-49 years with active or convalescent COVID-19.

V usage is TRBV19 and J usage is TRBJ1-4; maybe TRBD1 (6 bases). The CDR3 covers 16 residues. Germline values: CDR1 LNHDA, CDR2 SQIVND (reference sequence). The germline V and J ends were trimmed by 1 base and 7 bases, with 16 bases remaining between them. CDR3 residues: CASSIGRLGRGEKLFF. The CDR3 coding sequence is TGTGCCAGTAGTATAGGGAGACTCGGCAGGGGTGAAAAACTGTTTTTT.

The genes are TRBV11-2 and TRBJ1-5; perhaps TRBD1 as D (6 bases). CDR3 length equals 16 residues. Trimming cost V 5 bases and J 0 bases, with 14 bases left between them. CDR1 is SGHAT and CDR2 is FQNNGV in the germline V gene. The CDR3 bases are TGTGCCAGCAGCCCCTTGGCAGGGGATAGCAATCAGCCCCAGCATTTT. Translated: CASSPLAGDSNQPQHF.

This chain connects TRBV18 to TRBJ1-5, with 10 bases aligning to TRBD1. The CDR3 length is 17 residues. V dropped 4 bases and J dropped 3; count of bases not matched to a gene: 9. CDR1 is KGHSH and CDR2 is LQKENI in the germline V gene. The CDR3 nucleotides read TGTGCCAGCTCACTAGGGACAGGGGTAGGTGACAATCAGCCCCAGCATTTT. It specifies CASSLGTGVGDNQPQHF.

This clone rates as medium-sized (0.01 to 0.1%). This CDR3 reads CASSLGTGPYQPQHF. CDR3 DNA sequence: TGCGCCAGCAGCTTGGGCACTGGGCCCTATCAGCCCCAGCATTTT. V is TRBV5-1 and J is TRBJ1-5; D call uncertain. V was pared by 0 bases and J by 5 bases, with 12 bases between. Germline CDR1 SGHRS, CDR2 YFSETQ. The CDR3 consists of 15 residues.

In this sample, this clone turned up a few times. The DNA of the CDR3 is TGTGCCAGCAGCTTAGGGGGCCAGGGAATCTATGGCTACACCTTC. Protein product: CASSLGGQGIYGYTF. The chain recombines TRBV7-9 with TRBJ1-2, with D perhaps TRBD1 (5 bases). This CDR3 has 15 residues. Trimming removed 1 base at V and 4 bases at J, with 13 bases between. In germline, CDR1 is SEHNR, CDR2 FQNEAQ (reference sequence).

J is TRBJ2-3 and V is TRBV19; perhaps TRBD2 as D (5 bases). Germline V CDR1 and CDR2: LNHDA, SQIVND (reference sequence). The CDR3 has 14 amino acids. V shed 9 bases and J shed 2 bases, with 15 bases lying between them. DNA of the CDR3: TGTGCCAGCAGCCCCGGGGTCATCACAGATACGCAGTATTTT. Protein product: CASSPGVITDTQYF.

The rearrangement joins TRBV6-1 to TRBJ2-7, with D unclear. The V end lost 1 base, the J end lost 0 bases, and 10 bases lay between the germline ends. Germline assignment: CDR1 MNHNS and CDR2 SASEGT. The CDR3 is 15 residues long. Here the CDR3 reads CASSEEGGTSYEQYF. CDR3 nucleotides: TGTGCCAGCAGTGAAGAAGGCGGCACCTCCTACGAGCAGTACTTC.

The genes are TRBV7-3 and TRBJ1-1; D unclear. The germline V gene encodes CDR1 SGHTA and CDR2 FQGTGA. This CDR3 has 16 residues. V was clipped by 2 bases and J by 5 bases, with 18 bases between them. The CDR3 sequence is CASSLGSREITTEAFF. Here the CDR3 DNA reads TGTGCCAGCAGCTTAGGTTCGAGGGAAATAACAACTGAAGCTTTCTTT.

The chain links TRBV19 to TRBJ2-5, with a possible D match to TRBD1 (5 bases). There are 11 residues in the CDR3. Trimming took off 4 bases at V and 7 bases at J, with 7 bases between the two ends. Looked up from germline, CDR1 is LNHDA and CDR2 is SQIVND (reference sequence). CDR3 sequence reads: CASSTTGTQYF. In DNA, the CDR3 is TGTGCCAGTAGTACCACAGGGACCCAGTACTTC.

The CDR3 protein is CASSRTGSNTGELFF. The CDR3 bases are TGTGCCAGCAGTCGAACGGGTTCGAACACCGGGGAGCTGTTTTTT. The V and J genes are TRBV6-5 and TRBJ2-2; D ambiguous. The CDR3 has 15 amino acids. From germline, CDR1 is MNHEY and CDR2 SVGAGI. V gave up 5 bases and J gave up 0 bases, with 10 bases separating them.

This clone was picked up one time. The chain recombines TRBV7-2 with TRBJ2-1, with TRBD2 matching over 10 bases. V dropped 5 bases and J dropped 2; count of bases not matched to a gene: 3. The CDR3 is made up of 15 amino acids. In germline, CDR1 is SGHTA, CDR2 FQGNSA. The CDR3 protein is CASSPSGGPYNEQFF. Here the CDR3 DNA reads TGTGCCAGCAGCCCTAGCGGGGGACCCTACAATGAGCAGTTCTTC. Filled out from reference TRBV7-2 and TRBJ2-1, the complete variable domain reads GAGVSQSPSNKVTEKGKDVELRCDPISGHTALYWYRQSLGQGLEFLIYFQGNSAPDKSGLPSDRFSAERTGGSVSTLTIQRTQQEDSAVYLCASSPSGGPYNEQFFGPGTRLTVL.

The J gene is TRBJ1-1, the V gene TRBV4-1, with D uncertain. Trimming took off 3 bases at V and 7 bases at J, with 18 bases between the two ends. CDR3 size: 15 residues. The germline V gene encodes CDR1 MGHRA and CDR2 YSYEKL. CDR3 DNA sequence: TGCGCCAGCAGCCATAAAGGAAGGGAAGAGGGTGAAGCTTTCTTT. This translates into CASSHKGREEGEAFF.

The V and J genes are TRBV21-1 and TRBJ2-1; TRBD2, the D gene given by the table, was not confirmed from the DNA. TRBV21-1 is flagged as a pseudogene. The CDR3 is 16 residues long. CDR3 sequence: CASSPLAGGFGNEQFF. DNA of the CDR3: TGTGCCAGCAGCCCCCTAGCGGGGGGGTTCGGAAATGAGCAGTTCTTC.

V and J are TRBV11-3 and TRBJ2-3; 11 bases map to TRBD2. CDR3 length: 16 residues. V was pared by 2 bases and J by 2 bases, with 3 bases of the junction left unmatched. Germline values: CDR1 SGHNT, CDR2 YENEEA. The DNA of the CDR3 is TGTGCCAGCAGCTTACGACTAGCGGGGACCACAGATACGCAGTATTTT. Translating gives CASSLRLAGTTDTQYF.

The rearrangement links TRBV7-3 to TRBJ1-1, with unresolved D. V lost 3 bases and J lost 2, with 7 bases in between. The germline V gene has CDR1 SGHTA and CDR2 FQGTGA. The CDR3 contains 13 residues. For the CDR3, the DNA is TGTGCCAGCAGCTTGGGCAGAAACACTGAAGCTTTCTTT. Amino acids: CASSLGRNTEAFF.

This clone was picked up a small number of times. This rearrangement joins TRBV24-1 to TRBJ2-2, with no clear D. CDR3 length: 17 residues. V was clipped by 0 bases and J by 0 bases, with 10 bases between them. From germline, CDR1 is KGHDR and CDR2 SFDVKD. DNA of the CDR3: TGTGCCACCAGTGATTTGGGCAGGTACACGAACACCGGGGAGCTGTTTTTT. Translated: CATSDLGRYTNTGELFF.

This rearrangement joins TRBV30 to TRBJ1-1, with D perhaps TRBD1 (6 bases). The germline CDR1 and CDR2 sequences are GTSNPN and SVGIG (reference sequence). With 5 bases removed from V and 3 bases from J, the gap between germline ends came to 7 bases. This CDR3 contains 11 residues. CDR3: CAWDRHTEAFF. Here the CDR3 DNA reads TGTGCCTGGGACAGGCACACTGAAGCTTTCTTT.

The chain joins TRBV29-1 to TRBJ1-4; TRBD1 is a possible D gene (6 bases). The germline CDR1 and CDR2 sequences are SQVTM and ANQGSEA. The CDR3 consists of 15 residues. V lost 5 bases and J lost 0, with 13 bases in between. The CDR3 DNA reads as TGCAGCGTTAGACAGGATCCTACAACTAATGAAAAACTGTTTTTT. This encodes CSVRQDPTTNEKLFF.

V and J are TRBV9 and TRBJ1-1; maybe TRBD1 (5 bases). The germline CDR1 and CDR2 sequences are SGDLS and YYNGEE. V dropped 1 base and J dropped 7 bases, with 11 bases sitting between them. CDR3 length equals 13 residues. The DNA for the CDR3 is TGTGCCAGCAGCGTATCAGGGATGAGTGAAGCTTTCTTT. Protein product: CASSVSGMSEAFF.

The rearrangement joins TRBV5-4 to TRBJ2-7, with D perhaps matching TRBD1 (6 bases). Germline V gene sequence: CDR1 SGHNT, CDR2 YYREEE (reference sequence). V lost 1 base to trimming and J lost 2 bases, with 7 bases between them. This CDR3 region has 13 residues. CDR3 nucleotides: TGTGCCAGCAGCTTGCAGGGGACCTACGAGCAGTACTTC. Translating it yields CASSLQGTYEQYF.

V and J are TRBV5-4 and TRBJ1-1, with D possibly being TRBD1 (5 bases). The CDR3 covers 15 residues. Trimming took 4 bases from V and 2 from J, leaving 15 bases between them. Per the germline V gene, CDR1 is SGHNT and CDR2 is YYREEE (reference sequence). CDR3 sequence (DNA): TGTGCCAGCAGCATCGTGGGGCAGGTAAACACTGAAGCTTTCTTT. Translating it yields CASSIVGQVNTEAFF.

There are a few counts of this clone. The chain is built from TRBV7-9 and TRBJ2-7; TRBD2 is a possible D gene (7 bases). With 6 bases removed from V and 3 bases from J, the gap between germline ends came to 12 bases. The CDR3 loop spans 13 amino acids. From germline, CDR1 is SEHNR and CDR2 FQNEAQ (reference sequence). The DNA of the CDR3 is TGTGCCAGCAGGATGGGAGGGGGCTACGAGCAGTACTTC. It specifies CASRMGGGYEQYF.

V and J are TRBV6-5 and TRBJ2-7, with D hard to call. Germline V gene sequence: CDR1 MNHEY, CDR2 SVGAGI. The V end was cut by 4 bases, the J end by 2 bases, with 9 bases between. This CDR3 is built from 13 residues. CDR3 nucleotide sequence: TGTGCCAGCAGTTCCTCCGTTACCTACGAGCAGTACTTC. This translates into CASSSSVTYEQYF.

The chain couples TRBV4-2 to TRBJ1-6; 9 bases line up with TRBD1. The CDR3 spans 18 residues. Losses at the gene ends were 0 bases for V and 4 bases for J; bases not matched to a gene: 7. Germline values: CDR1 LGHNA, CDR2 YNFKEQ. The CDR3 reads CASSQDYEDRGYNSPLHF. CDR3 coding DNA: TGTGCCAGCAGCCAAGATTACGAGGACAGGGGATATAATTCACCCCTCCACTTT.

The count of this clone is one. This chain connects TRBV3-1 (or the pseudogene TRBV3-2) to TRBJ1-1, with D uncertain. Trimming took off 1 base at V and 3 bases at J, with 6 bases between the two ends. The length of the CDR3 is 13 residues. Germline CDR1 LGHDT, CDR2 YNNKEL (reference sequence). CDR3 sequence reads: CASSQGGDTEAFF. The CDR3 coding sequence is TGTGCCAGCAGCCAAGGTGGAGACACTGAAGCTTTCTTT.

This sequence joins TRBV30 and TRBJ2-7, with TRBD1 matching 8 bases. Germline values: CDR1 GTSNPN, CDR2 SVGIG (reference sequence). The CDR3 consists of 12 residues. V gave up 3 bases and J gave up 5 bases; unmatched junction bases: 3. The CDR3 sequence: CAWSAQGDEQYF. CDR3 DNA sequence: TGTGCCTGGAGCGCACAGGGGGACGAGCAGTACTTC.

V is TRBV19 and J is TRBJ1-2, with 9 bases aligning to TRBD1. The V and J ends lost 5 bases and 7 bases, in that order; junction bases with no gene match: 8. The CDR3 loop spans 14 amino acids. Per the germline V gene, CDR1 is LNHDA and CDR2 is SQIVND (reference sequence). CDR3 bases: TGTGCCAGTAGTTCTCCGGACAGGGGCTTTGGCTACACCTTC. Its translation: CASSSPDRGFGYTF.

The V and J genes are TRBV18 and TRBJ2-2, with a weak D call TRBD1 (5 bases). Germline CDR1 is KGHSH and CDR2 is LQKENI. The V gene lost 3 bases and the J gene lost 3 bases, with 11 bases spanning the gap. The CDR3 loop spans 15 amino acids. CDR3 nucleotide sequence: TGTGCCAGCTCACCCCCAGGGTGGGACACCGGGGAGCTGTTTTTT. It codes for CASSPPGWDTGELFF.

The V and J genes are TRBV25-1 and TRBJ2-7, with D perhaps matching TRBD1 (6 bases). The CDR3 is made up of 15 amino acids. V lost 4 bases, J lost 4 bases, and 17 bases lay in between. The germline gives CDR1 MGHDK, CDR2 SYGVNS. The CDR3: CASSGLQGRGYEQYF. The CDR3 coding sequence is TGTGCCAGCAGTGGTCTACAGGGCAGGGGTTACGAGCAGTACTTC.

The chain combines TRBV7-2 with TRBJ2-4, with 7 bases aligning to TRBD2. The CDR3 has 15 amino acids. V lost 5 bases to trimming and J lost 3 bases; unmatched junction nucleotides: 7. The germline gives CDR1 SGHTA, CDR2 FQGNSA. CDR3 bases: TGTGCCAGCAGCCCTGGGGGGGTTGGCAAAAACATTCAGTACTTC. Its translation is CASSPGGVGKNIQYF.

The chain combines TRBV2 with TRBJ2-7, with 10 bases identical to TRBD1. The trim removed 3 bases at V and 3 bases at J, leaving 2 bases unmatched. Germline assignment: CDR1 SNHLY and CDR2 FYNNEI. The CDR3 length is 14 residues. CDR3 amino acids: CASSEGTGDYEQYF. The DNA of the CDR3 is TGTGCCAGCAGTGAGGGGACAGGGGACTACGAGCAGTACTTC.

V gene TRBV9 combines with J gene TRBJ1-5; D is possibly TRBD1 (6 bases). Trimming left V 4 bases short and J 0 bases short, with 11 bases between. The V gene's germline CDR1 is SGDLS and CDR2 YYNGEE. CDR3 length: 15 residues. CDR3 nucleotide sequence: TGTGCCAGCAGCCCGGACAGTTATAGCAATCAGCCCCAGCATTTT. The encoded protein is CASSPDSYSNQPQHF.